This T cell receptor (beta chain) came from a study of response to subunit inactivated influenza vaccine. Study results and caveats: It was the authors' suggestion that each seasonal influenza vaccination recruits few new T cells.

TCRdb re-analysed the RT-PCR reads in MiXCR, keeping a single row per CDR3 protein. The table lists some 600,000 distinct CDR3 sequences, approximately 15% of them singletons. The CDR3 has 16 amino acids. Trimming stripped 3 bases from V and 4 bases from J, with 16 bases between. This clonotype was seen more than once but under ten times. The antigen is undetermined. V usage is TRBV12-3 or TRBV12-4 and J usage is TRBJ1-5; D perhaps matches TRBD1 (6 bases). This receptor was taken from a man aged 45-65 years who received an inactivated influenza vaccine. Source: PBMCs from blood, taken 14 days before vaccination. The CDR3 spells CASSLGLVGANQPQHF. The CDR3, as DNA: TGTGCCAGCAGTTTGGGTTTAGTGGGGGCTAATCAGCCCCAGCATTTT.